This T cell receptor beta chain emerged from a study of human T cells and chemical hapten exposure. Study results and limitations: TCRs exceeding 1 in 1000 frequency stayed unchanged with DPC sensitization.

The sample's time point: patch test 2, 6 weeks after DPC sensitization. Stated treatment: therapeutic diphenylcyclopropenone sensitization with weekly scalp DPC. The study drew its donors from alopecia patients who were 18 to 70 years old and suitable for DPC. There are many counts of this clonotype. Its specificity is unknown. A single record per CDR3 protein comes from TCRdb applying MiXCR to the RACE reads. Of about 400,000 distinct CDR3 sequences in the sample, about 6% were seen once. The length of the CDR3 is 14 residues. From germline, CDR1 is LGHNA and CDR2 YSLEER. V lost 1 base to trimming and J lost 4 bases, with 10 bases between them.

The source of this sequence is a woman between 18 and 29 years old with alopecia areata. Some clones in this sample may be carry-over from other donors' samples. Sequences were derived from whole blood, sampled in connection with sensitization to the hapten diphenylcyclopropenone (DPC). The chain employs TRBV4-3 and TRBJ1-1; D call uncertain. CDR3 sequence (DNA): TGCGCCAGCAGCCAAGGGCAGAAAAGCACTGAAGCTTTCTTT. Its translation is CASSQGQKSTEAFF.